The T cell receptor (beta chain) described here comes from a study of blood T cell repertoires in COVID-19. Deletions cut 6 bases from V and 9 bases from J, with 12 bases between. The CDR3 has 12 amino acids. Germline V lookup: CDR1 MNHEY, CDR2 SVGEGT. The data were produced by immunoSEQ multiplex PCR, yet TCRdb's version contains in-frame clones alone and is incomplete. The profile shows some 260,000 clones, nearly 90% of them singletons. The chain employs TRBV6-2 or TRBV6-3 and TRBJ2-1; perhaps TRBD1 as D (5 bases). The source is a young man with active or convalescent COVID-19. Sequencing was performed on peripheral blood. The CDR3 is CASSARGGEQFF. As DNA, the CDR3 is TGTGCCAGCAGCGCTAGGGGTGGTGAGCAGTTCTTC.